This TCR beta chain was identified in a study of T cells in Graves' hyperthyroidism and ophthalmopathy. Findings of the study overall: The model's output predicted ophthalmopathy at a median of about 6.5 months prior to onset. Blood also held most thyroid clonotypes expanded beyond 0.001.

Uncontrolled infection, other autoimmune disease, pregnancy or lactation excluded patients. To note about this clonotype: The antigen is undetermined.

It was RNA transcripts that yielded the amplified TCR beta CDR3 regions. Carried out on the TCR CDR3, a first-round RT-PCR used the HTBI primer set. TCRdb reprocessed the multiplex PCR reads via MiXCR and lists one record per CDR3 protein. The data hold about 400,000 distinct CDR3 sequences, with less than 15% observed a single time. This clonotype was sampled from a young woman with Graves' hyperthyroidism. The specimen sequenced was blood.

The CDR3 region is CSVQDGFGAFF. The CDR3 DNA follows: TGCAGCGTACAAGACGGATTTGGAGCTTTCTTT. The chain has TRBV29-1 and TRBJ1-1; D not resolved. With 6 bases removed from V and 10 bases from J, the gap between germline ends came to 15 bases. CDR3 length: 11 residues. The V gene's germline CDR1 is SQVTM and CDR2 ANQGSEA.